This TCR beta chain was identified during a study of OX40 agonist ivuxolimab in advanced cancers. The V gene lost 2 bases and the J gene lost 0 bases, with 13 bases spanning the gap. The CDR3 has 16 amino acids. Germline CDR1 SGHAT, CDR2 FQDESV (reference sequence). The protocol was immunoSEQ multiplex PCR, while the TCRdb copy is restricted to in-frame clones and leaves out a portion. Counted here are tens of thousands of clones, approximately 87% occurring once; the ten biggest clones make up around 0.88%. The TCR was taken from an adult with an advanced solid tumor such as melanoma, head and neck, liver or kidney cancer. The gene calls are TRBV11-1 and TRBJ1-1; D perhaps matches TRBD1 (6 bases). Sequences were derived from CD4+ or CD8+ T cells sorted from blood, sampled in a trial of the OX40 agonist ivuxolimab. The CDR3 region has the DNA TGTGCCAGCAGCTTAATGGGGGCAGATATGAACACTGAAGCTTTCTTT. Encoded protein: CASSLMGADMNTEAFF.